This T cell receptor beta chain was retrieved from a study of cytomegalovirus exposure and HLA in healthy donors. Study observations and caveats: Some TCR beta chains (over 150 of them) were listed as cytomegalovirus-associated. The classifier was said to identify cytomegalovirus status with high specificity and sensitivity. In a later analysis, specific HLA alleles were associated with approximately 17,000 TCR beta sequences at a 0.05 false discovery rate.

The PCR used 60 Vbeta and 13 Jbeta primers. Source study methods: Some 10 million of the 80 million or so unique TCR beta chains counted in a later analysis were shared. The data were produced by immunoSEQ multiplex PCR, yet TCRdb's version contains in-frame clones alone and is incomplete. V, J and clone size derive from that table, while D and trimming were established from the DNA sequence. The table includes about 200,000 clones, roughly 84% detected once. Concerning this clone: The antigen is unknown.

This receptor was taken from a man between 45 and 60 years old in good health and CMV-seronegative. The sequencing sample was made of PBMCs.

The CDR3 protein is CASSPDRRRYQPQHF. Here the CDR3 DNA reads TGTGCCAGCTCTCCGGACAGAAGAAGATATCAGCCCCAGCATTTT. This chain connects TRBV28 to TRBJ1-5; TRBD1 might be the D (6 bases). CDR1 is MDHEN, CDR2 SYDVKM, per germline. CDR3 length equals 15 residues. V was cut by 8 bases and J by 5 bases, with 19 bases left in between.